The clone carrying this T cell receptor beta chain was found many times. CDR1 is SEHNR and CDR2 is FQNEAQ in the germline V gene (reference sequence). CDR3 length: 14 amino acids. V was cut by 5 bases and J by 2 bases, with 12 bases left in between. These data originate in a study of T-cell reconstitution after alpha-beta-depleted transplantation in children. Unique molecular identifiers were incorporated into the prepared TCRbeta library. TCRdb re-derived calls from the PCR reads in MiXCR, one entry per CDR3 protein. The repertoire holds around 92,000 distinct CDR3 sequences, with over 9% as singletons.

The chain joins TRBV7-9 to TRBJ2-5, with a weak D call TRBD1 (5 bases). The receptor's source is a human donor who donated a stem cell graft to a child with inherited bone marrow failure. The material sequenced was PBMCs from the stem cell graft donor, taken from the stem cell graft. The CDR3 DNA is TGTGCCAGCAGCCCCAAAGACAGACAAGAGACCCAGTACTTC. Its protein is CASSPKDRQETQYF.